This T cell receptor beta chain was sequenced in a study of T-cell reconstitution after alpha-beta-depleted transplantation in children. Study results and caveats: A year had passed since transplant, and T-cell counts and diversity by then came mostly from newly produced T cells. Some patients' high day-60 TCRbeta diversity was traced to surviving recipient T cells and thymic progenitors. In patients about two months after transplant, alpha-beta T cells reportedly arose from several hundred expanded graft clones.

Unique molecular identifiers were incorporated during preparation of the TCRbeta library. TCRdb redid the calling of the PCR reads with MiXCR, one entry per CDR3 protein. The table lists about 580,000 distinct CDR3 sequences, around 23% of them singletons. Germline CDR1 and CDR2: ENHRY and SYGVKD. The CDR3 totals 17 residues. V lost 5 bases and J lost 4, with 21 bases in between. In the case of this clonotype: Its target is not known.

Specimen: PBMCs, mostly from graft donor cells, collected 360 days after TCRalphabeta/CD19-depleted stem cell transplant. The clonotype originates from a boy under two years old who had a stem cell transplant for acute myeloid leukemia, so the T cells may come from the graft donor. The chain joins TRBV10-3 to TRBJ2-1; D possibly corresponds to TRBD2 (7 bases). The CDR3 protein is CAISTGGSPTGYNEQFF. As DNA, the CDR3 is TGTGCCATCAGTACGGGGGGATCACCTACAGGGTACAATGAGCAGTTCTTC.